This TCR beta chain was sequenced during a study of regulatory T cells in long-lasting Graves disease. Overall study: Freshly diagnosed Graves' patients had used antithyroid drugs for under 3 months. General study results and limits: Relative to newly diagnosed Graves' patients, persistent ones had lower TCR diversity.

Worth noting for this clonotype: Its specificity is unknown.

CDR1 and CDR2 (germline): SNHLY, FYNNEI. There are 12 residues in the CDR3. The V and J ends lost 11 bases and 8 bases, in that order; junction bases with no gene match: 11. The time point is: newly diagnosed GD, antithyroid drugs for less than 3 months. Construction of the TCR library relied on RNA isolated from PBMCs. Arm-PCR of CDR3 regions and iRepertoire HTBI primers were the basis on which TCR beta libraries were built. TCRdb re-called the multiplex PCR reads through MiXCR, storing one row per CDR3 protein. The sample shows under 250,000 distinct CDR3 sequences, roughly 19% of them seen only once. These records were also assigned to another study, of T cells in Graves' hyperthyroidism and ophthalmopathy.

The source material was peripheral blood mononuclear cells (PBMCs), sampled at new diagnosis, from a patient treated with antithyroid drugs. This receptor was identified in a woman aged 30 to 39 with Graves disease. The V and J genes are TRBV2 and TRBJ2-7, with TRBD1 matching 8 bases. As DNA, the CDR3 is TGTGCCTGTTCCGGGACAGGAAATAAGCAGTACTTC. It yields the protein CACSGTGNKQYF.